This T cell receptor (beta chain) is from a study of identical twins (dated by TCRdb to 2016 to 2017). For the study in its entirety: To test whether fetal clonotypes persist, this study deep-sequenced TCR alpha and beta repertoires from monozygotic twins, from unrelated adults of various ages, and from cord blood. To rule out contamination, the twin experiments were replicated at different times with different library preparation protocols.

Many counts were recorded for this clonotype. Its recognized antigen is unknown. No much larger clonotype is one base removed from it; base qualities were not supplied. Only healthy Caucasian donors were included. Three pairs of female monozygotic twins, all aged roughly 18 to 29 years, were included in the twin cohort. Peripheral blood mononuclear cells were the source from which RNA for the TCR libraries was isolated. The library was made by 5' RACE. The data were produced on an Illumina HiSeq 2000. Template switching added a universal primer binding site, and the final cDNA carried a unique molecular identifier that allowed TCR cDNA molecules to be counted accurately. Specific primers in the conserved constant-segment region were used to synthesize first-strand cDNA for TCR alpha and beta chains. Each cDNA library was double barcoded, with a SMART-Mk sample barcode plus Illumina barcodes, to control for contamination. TruSeq adapter sequences and Illumina sample barcodes were added in two successive PCR steps. The Illumina HiSeq platform was used with custom primers to sequence TCR alpha and beta cDNA libraries. As for the authors' bioinformatics: Unique molecular identifiers were extracted from raw reads with MiGEC, and CDR3 positions were determined with MiXCR. Recombination models were inferred per individual with the repgenHMM and IGoR tools using an EM algorithm. The analysis of shared clonotypes was done with the tcR package in R, with sharing normalized by the product of cloneset sizes. To study raw recombination free of thymic and clonal selection effects, out-of-frame nonproductive sequences were analyzed. TCRdb reran the public reads through fastp at Q25 and MiXCR, keeping productive beta chains. Rows are combined by CDR3 protein, so each entry shows the most common genes and DNA. TCRdb, not the original authors, processed these V and J calls. Here the sample has approximately 600,000 distinct CDR3 sequences; about 7.1% occur a single time. The ten top clones hold about 1.6% of the sample.

CDR3 length: 20 amino acids, cysteine to phenylalanine. The CDR3 DNA has 60 bases and is translated from base 1. At the junction V is shortened by 1 base and J by 9 bases; bases outside the gene matches: 21. CDR1 and CDR2, looked up from the germline V gene, are MDHEN and SYDVKM. Here is what the overall study found, with its caveats: Compared with coincidental sharing between unrelated individuals, an excess of low generation-probability sequences was observed among out-of-frame TCR alpha sequences shared between twins. In beta out-of-frame sequences, excess twin sharing was weaker, because having fewer shared sequences lowered the signal-to-noise ratio. Zero-insertion analyses could be partly confounded by invariant T cells such as MAIT and iNKT, though diverse VJ usage argued against such confounding for most clonotypes. Conclusions relied on cross-sectional statistical analysis, since the same donors could not be followed over many years. In monozygotic twins, recombination models systematically underestimated out-of-frame TCR alpha sharing, but the models matched the sharing seen between unrelated individuals. Abundant cord blood beta clonotypes had fewer insertions, young adult naive repertoires showed a similar but weaker trend, and memory repertoires showed no such trend.

This sample also belongs to another study, concerning yellow fever vaccine responses in identical twins. As the second publication notes: The authors reported that the T cell response to vaccination in identical twins appeared partly convergent and partly personalized. In the study, vaccine-responding T cell clones were precisely tracked in identical twins.

This receptor was obtained from a woman aged 18-29 years in good health. The sequenced sample was PBMCs. The chain links TRBV28 with TRBJ2-1, with 10 bases aligning to TRBD2. The base sequence is TGTGCCAGCAGTTTATTAGGCCTAGCGGGAGCCCTCTTGGGGGTGTCTGAGCAGTTCTTC. Its protein reads: CASSLLGLAGALLGVSEQFF.